This TCR beta chain originates from a study of CD8 T cells in Susac syndrome. RNA, at about 0.45 to 1 ug, was reverse transcribed with random hexamers. The amplification used immunoSEQ multiplex PCR on TCR beta CDR3; it spanned 54 Vbeta and 13 Jbeta. Each CDR3 protein gets one entry after TCRdb re-called the immunoSEQ multiplex PCR reads with MiXCR. The sample consists of about 130,000 distinct CDR3 sequences, around 90% of them appearing once. Germline values: CDR1 SGHVS, CDR2 FQNEAQ. CDR3 length: 16 residues. The V end was cut by 5 bases, the J end by 1 base, with 17 bases between. The sequence derives from a human donor with multiple sclerosis. Input material: CD8+ T cells from PBMCs. The chain links TRBV7-8 to TRBJ1-2; perhaps TRBD1 as D (5 bases). This CDR3 reads CASSPGGRAFNYGYTF. The CDR3 nucleotides read TGTGCCAGCAGCCCAGGCGGCAGGGCCTTTAACTATGGCTACACCTTC.